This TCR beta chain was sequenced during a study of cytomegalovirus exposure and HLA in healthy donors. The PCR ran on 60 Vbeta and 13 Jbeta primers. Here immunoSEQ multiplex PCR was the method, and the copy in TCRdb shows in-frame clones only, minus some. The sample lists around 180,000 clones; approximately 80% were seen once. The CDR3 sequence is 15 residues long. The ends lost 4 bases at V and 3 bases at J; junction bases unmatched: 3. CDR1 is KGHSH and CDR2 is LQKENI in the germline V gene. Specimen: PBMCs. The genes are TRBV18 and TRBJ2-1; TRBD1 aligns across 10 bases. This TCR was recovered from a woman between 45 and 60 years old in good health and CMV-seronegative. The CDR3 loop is CASSQGTGVYNEQFF. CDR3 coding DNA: TGTGCCAGCTCACAGGGGACAGGGGTCTACAATGAGCAGTTCTTC.